The 15 T cell receptor beta chains reported below all come from one sample, sequenced in a study of cytomegalovirus exposure and HLA in healthy donors. PCR primers comprised 60 Vbeta and 13 Jbeta primers. Generated by immunoSEQ multiplex PCR, the TCRdb table keeps only in-frame clones and is missing some. This table holds about 130,000 clones. The material sequenced was PBMCs. The receptors shown here come from a man aged 25 to 45 in good health and CMV-seronegative.

The V and J genes are TRBV5-6 and TRBJ1-3; D not resolved. The CDR3 is made up of 14 amino acids. CDR1 and CDR2 from the germline V gene are SGHDT and YYEEEE. V lost 0 bases and J lost 1, with 5 bases in between. The CDR3 is CASSLASSGNTIYF. CDR3 coding DNA: TGTGCCAGCAGCTTGGCCAGTTCTGGAAACACCATATATTTT.

This chain links TRBV28 with TRBJ1-1; 7 bases fit TRBD1. CDR1 is MDHEN, CDR2 SYDVKM, per germline. The junction had 6 bases not matched to a gene; V was cut back by 6 bases and J by 8 bases. The CDR3 sequence is 12 residues long. The DNA for the CDR3 is TGTGCCAGCAGCAGACAGGGAGGAGAAGCTTTCTTT. It codes for CASSRQGGEAFF.

This chain joins TRBV28 and TRBJ2-5, with 9 bases that match TRBD1. The ends lost 5 bases at V and 5 bases at J; junction bases unmatched: 9. Germline V CDR1 and CDR2: MDHEN, SYDVKM. The CDR3 extends over 15 amino acids. DNA of the CDR3: TGTGCCAGCAGTCCCCGGGACAGGGAGGCCGAGACCCAGTACTTC. As protein: CASSPRDREAETQYF.

The chain uses TRBV5-1 and TRBJ2-7; D unclear. V lost 0 bases to trimming and J lost 2 bases, with 9 bases between them. This CDR3 region has 14 residues. Germline CDR1 SGHRS, CDR2 YFSETQ. The CDR3 region is CASSLEYSTYEQYF. In DNA form, the CDR3 reads TGCGCCAGCAGCTTGGAATACTCAACCTACGAGCAGTACTTC. The full variable domain, completed using reference TRBV5-1 and TRBJ2-7, is KAGVTQTPRYLIKTRGQQVTLSCSPISGHRSVSWYQQTPGQGLQFLFEYFSETQRNKGNFPGRFSGRQFSNSRSEMNVSTLELGDSALYLCASSLEYSTYEQYFGPGTRLTVT.

The chain links TRBV21-1 to TRBJ1-5; TRBD1 is the table's D call and was not checked against the DNA. TRBV21-1 is labeled a pseudogene. The CDR3 length is 15 residues. The CDR3 sequence: CASSTGQGYNQPQHF. DNA for the CDR3: TGTGCCAGCAGCACGGGACAGGGTTACAATCAGCCCCAGCATTTT.

The chain combines TRBV4-2 with TRBJ2-7; 10 bases match TRBD2. The CDR3 sequence is 16 residues long. J was trimmed by 6 bases and V by 4 bases; bases with no gene match: 12. Germline V gene data show CDR1 as LGHNA and CDR2 as YNFKEQ. In DNA, the CDR3 is TGTGCCAGCAGCCCCCGGTTGCCTAGCGGGAGTGGCGAGCAGTACTTC. Its translation: CASSPRLPSGSGEQYF.

The V call is TRBV28, the J call TRBJ1-2, with 8 bases matching TRBD1. The length of the CDR3 is 14 residues. Per germline, CDR1 MDHEN and CDR2 SYDVKM. The V gene end was trimmed by 6 bases and the J gene end by 6 bases; junction bases not matched to a gene: 9. The CDR3 DNA reads TGTGCCAGCAGCCCCCGGACAGGGTTTGATGGCTACACCTTC. Its translation: CASSPRTGFDGYTF.

The V and J genes are TRBV7-6 and TRBJ2-5; weak D call: TRBD1 (6 bases). The CDR3 has 15 amino acids. The V gene's germline CDR1 is SGHVS and CDR2 FNYEAQ. V gave up 3 bases and J gave up 1 base, with 12 bases separating them. The chain's CDR3 is CASSFGQSIQETQYF. The CDR3, as DNA: TGTGCCAGCAGCTTTGGACAGAGCATCCAAGAGACCCAGTACTTC.

The chain recombines TRBV4-2 with TRBJ2-3, with D perhaps TRBD1 (6 bases). The V gene's germline CDR1 is LGHNA and CDR2 YNFKEQ. Trimming left V 1 base short and J 4 bases short, with 15 bases between. The length of the CDR3 is 16 residues. The CDR3 reads CASSQAQGTEPDTQYF. In DNA, the CDR3 is TGTGCCAGCAGCCAAGCGCAGGGGACGGAACCAGATACGCAGTATTTT.

The chain combines TRBV28 with TRBJ2-3; TRBD2 matches at 9 bases. Trimming took 5 bases from V and 1 from J; bases not matched to a gene: 10. The length of the CDR3 is 17 residues. The germline V gene encodes CDR1 MDHEN and CDR2 SYDVKM. CDR3 nucleotide sequence: TGTGCCAGCAGTCTCCTCCGGGTAGCGGGAGGCACAGATACGCAGTATTTT. It translates to CASSLLRVAGGTDTQYF.

The chain carries TRBV5-1 and TRBJ2-3; D gene ambiguous. With 0 bases removed from V and 0 bases from J, the gap between germline ends came to 8 bases. CDR3 length: 15 residues. Per germline, CDR1 SGHRS and CDR2 YFSETQ. The CDR3 here is CASSLEYSSTDTQYF. CDR3 sequence (DNA): TGCGCCAGCAGCTTGGAATACTCTAGCACAGATACGCAGTATTTT.

The gene calls are TRBV25-1 and TRBJ2-3; perhaps TRBD2 as D (6 bases). The V and J ends lost 2 bases and 4 bases respectively, with 10 bases between them. CDR1 MGHDK and CDR2 SYGVNS come from the germline V gene. The CDR3 spans 14 residues. As DNA, the CDR3 is TGTGCCAGCAGTGAACAGGAGGGTCCAGATACGCAGTATTTT. Its protein product is CASSEQEGPDTQYF.

The chain combines TRBV6-5 with TRBJ1-5, with TRBD1 identical over 7 bases. Germline CDR1 is MNHEY and CDR2 is SVGAGI. With 5 bases clipped from V and 4 bases from J, the junction kept 5 bases outside the gene matches. The CDR3 loop spans 14 amino acids. The CDR3 region is CASSRDSANQPQHF. Written as DNA, the CDR3 is TGTGCCAGCAGTAGGGACAGCGCTAATCAGCCCCAGCATTTT.

The J gene is TRBJ2-1, the V gene TRBV7-9; TRBD2 is a possible D gene (6 bases). The CDR3 covers 16 residues. The germline CDR1 and CDR2 sequences are SEHNR and FQNEAQ (reference sequence). The V end lost 5 bases, the J end lost 0 bases, and 14 bases lay between the germline ends. CDR3 protein: CASSGGGDSSYNEQFF. CDR3 coding DNA: TGTGCCAGCAGCGGGGGAGGCGATAGCTCCTACAATGAGCAGTTCTTC.

The rearrangement links TRBV30 to TRBJ2-7, with 7 bases aligning to TRBD1. CDR1 and CDR2 (germline): GTSNPN, SVGIG (reference sequence). The V segment lost 0 bases and the J segment 2 bases; nucleotides outside the gene matches: 10. The CDR3 is 16 amino acids. The CDR3 DNA is TGTGCCTGGAGTGTAACCCCGGACAGGCTAACCTACGAGCAGTACTTC. This codes for CAWSVTPDRLTYEQYF.